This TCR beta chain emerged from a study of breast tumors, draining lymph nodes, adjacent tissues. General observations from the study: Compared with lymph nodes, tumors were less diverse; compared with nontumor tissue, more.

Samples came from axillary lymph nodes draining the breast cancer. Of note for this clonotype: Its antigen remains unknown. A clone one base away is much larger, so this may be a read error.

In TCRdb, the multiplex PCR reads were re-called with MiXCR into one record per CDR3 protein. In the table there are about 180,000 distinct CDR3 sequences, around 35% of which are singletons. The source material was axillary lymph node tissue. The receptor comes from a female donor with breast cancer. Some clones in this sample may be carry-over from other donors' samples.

The CDR3 DNA reads as TGTGCCAGCAGTCTCACGGGGGGGAGCACAGATACGCAGTATTTT. Residues: CASSLTGGSTDTQYF. This chain uses TRBV6-2 or TRBV6-3 with TRBJ2-3; TRBD2 aligns across 8 bases. This CDR3 spans 15 amino acids. CDR1 and CDR2 (germline): MNHEY, SVGEGT. V was pared by 5 bases and J by 0 bases, with 4 bases of the junction left unmatched.